Below, 24 T cell receptor beta chains from the same sample are listed, as sequenced in a study of response to subunit inactivated influenza vaccine. TCRdb reprocessed the RT-PCR reads with MiXCR, giving one entry per CDR3 protein. The table has some 850,000 distinct CDR3 sequences, under 20% seen once. The sample was PBMCs from blood, taken 4 to 6 days after vaccination. These receptors came from a man in his forties or fifties who received an inactivated influenza vaccine.

J is TRBJ1-4 and V is TRBV4-3; D is uncertain. Trimming took off 1 base at V and 0 bases at J, with 9 bases between the two ends. CDR3 length: 16 amino acids. Germline V gene sequence: CDR1 LGHNA, CDR2 YSLEER. This chain's CDR3 is CASSQAQTTTNEKLFF. CDR3 in DNA: TGCGCCAGCAGCCAAGCTCAGACTACAACTAATGAAAAACTGTTTTTT.

The chain uses TRBV12-3 or TRBV12-4 and TRBJ1-3; tentative D call: TRBD1 (6 bases). Trimming took 8 bases from V and 8 from J, leaving 16 bases between them. CDR3 length equals 13 residues. This chain's CDR3 is CASLRTEGDTIYF. CDR3 DNA sequence: TGTGCCAGCCTTCGGACAGAAGGAGACACCATATATTTT.

Only a few counts were recorded for this clonotype. The chain carries TRBV7-9 and TRBJ1-2; weak D call: TRBD1 (5 bases). The germline CDR1 and CDR2 sequences are SEHNR and FQNEAQ (reference sequence). Trimming left V 10 bases short and J 3 bases short, with 18 bases between. CDR3 length: 14 amino acids. In DNA, the CDR3 is TGTGCCACTCCGTCGCGGGGCGCAGACTATGGCTACACCTTC. It yields the protein CATPSRGADYGYTF.

The rearrangement joins TRBV3-1 to TRBJ2-5; D possibly corresponds to TRBD1 (5 bases). The CDR3 covers 16 residues. V lost 3 bases and J lost 0, with 14 bases in between. The germline CDR1 and CDR2 sequences are LGHDT and YNNKEL (reference sequence). CDR3 nucleotides: TGTGCCAGCAGCCAGGGGCCAATCCCCTACCAAGAGACCCAGTACTTC. This codes for CASSQGPIPYQETQYF.

The chain joins TRBV6-5 to TRBJ1-1; no firm D call. This CDR3 spans 14 amino acids. Germline V gives CDR1 MNHEY, CDR2 SVGAGI. V dropped 1 base and J dropped 2 bases, with 8 bases sitting between them. CDR3 sequence reads: CASSYLSANTEAFF. CDR3 DNA sequence: TGTGCCAGCAGTTACTTATCAGCAAACACTGAAGCTTTCTTT.

The V gene is TRBV20-1, the J gene TRBJ2-7; the D is unclear. This CDR3 is 13 amino acids long. CDR1 and CDR2 from the germline V gene are DFQATT and SNEGSKA (reference sequence). The ends were cut back, 6 bases at V and 2 bases at J, with 14 bases in the middle. The CDR3 coding sequence is TGCAGTGCCCCCGTTTGGCAGCCCTACGAGCAGTACTTC. Amino acid sequence: CSAPVWQPYEQYF.

This clonotype has more than one count but fewer than ten. V and J are TRBV4-3 and TRBJ1-1; D is uncertain. CDR1 is LGHNA, CDR2 YSLEER, per germline. V was trimmed by 4 bases and J by 1 base, leaving 13 bases between them. The CDR3 sequence is 15 residues long. CDR3 loop: CASSRTTISNTEAFF. The CDR3 bases are TGCGCCAGCAGCCGGACTACCATCTCGAACACTGAAGCTTTCTTT.

The chain recombines TRBV6-2 or TRBV6-3 with TRBJ2-1; D is possibly TRBD1 (5 bases). Germline CDR1 reads MNHEY; CDR2 reads SVGEGT. This CDR3 comprises 16 residues. Trimming took off 7 bases at V and 1 base at J, with 17 bases between the two ends. The CDR3 sequence is CASNTRAGKSYNEQFF. The CDR3 DNA follows: TGTGCCAGCAATACACGAGCAGGGAAATCCTACAATGAGCAGTTCTTC.

This clonotype was counted at least ten times. In DNA, the CDR3 is TGCAGTGCCCACGTTCGGGGCTATGAGCAGTTCTTC. Translated, it gives CSAHVRGYEQFF. The chain employs TRBV20-1 and TRBJ2-1; D may match TRBD1 or TRBD2 (5 bases each). This CDR3 comprises 12 residues. Germline V lookup: CDR1 DFQATT, CDR2 SNEGSKA (reference sequence). V lost 6 bases and J 8 bases, leaving 14 bases between the germline ends.

This clonotype was recorded many times. V is TRBV27 and J is TRBJ2-2; D is undetermined. CDR1 is MNHEY and CDR2 is SMNVEV in the germline V gene (reference sequence). CDR3 length: 12 amino acids. V gave up 8 bases and J gave up 4 bases, with 8 bases separating them. CDR3 sequence reads: CASSSFTGELFF. For the CDR3, the DNA is TGTGCCAGCTCATCGTTCACCGGGGAGCTGTTTTTT.

The J gene is TRBJ1-1, the V gene TRBV28, with D unclear. The germline V gene encodes CDR1 MDHEN and CDR2 SYDVKM. Deletions cut 5 bases from V and 2 bases from J, with 18 bases between. This CDR3 is built from 16 residues. The chain's CDR3 is CASSEEAAARNTEAFF. CDR3 bases: TGTGCCAGCAGTGAAGAGGCCGCGGCGCGAAACACTGAAGCTTTCTTT.

This clonotype was seen a few times. The chain recombines TRBV29-1 with TRBJ2-1; TRBD2 might be the D (6 bases). Germline V CDR1 and CDR2: SQVTM, ANQGSEA. V dropped 0 bases and J dropped 1 base, with 13 bases sitting between them. This CDR3 region has 16 residues. In DNA, the CDR3 is TGCAGCGTTGAAGATATCCGGGCGGGGTCCTACAATGAGCAGTTCTTC. Translating it yields CSVEDIRAGSYNEQFF.

This clonotype has a handful of counts. This rearrangement joins TRBV20-1 to TRBJ2-7; D possibly corresponds to TRBD1 (6 bases). CDR1 and CDR2 from the germline V gene are DFQATT and SNEGSKA (reference sequence). This CDR3 has 12 amino acids. Trimming stripped 5 bases from V and 7 bases from J, with 15 bases between. CDR3 nucleotides: TGCAGTGCTGCCCAAACAGGGTTTGAGCAGTACTTC. This encodes CSAAQTGFEQYF.

The CDR3 reads CASSLWAGRVDGYTF. The DNA for the CDR3 is TGTGCCAGCAGTTTATGGGCCGGCAGGGTGGATGGCTACACCTTC. The rearrangement links TRBV27 to TRBJ1-2, with TRBD1 as a possible D gene (5 bases). The CDR3 is 15 amino acids. Trimming cost V 1 base and J 6 bases, with 15 bases left between them. Germline CDR1 is MNHEY and CDR2 is SMNVEV (reference sequence).

The CDR3 region is CSVEPDSPPDTQYF. CDR3 coding DNA: TGCAGCGTTGAACCGGACAGCCCCCCGGATACGCAGTATTTT. V gene TRBV29-1 combines with J gene TRBJ2-3; D may be TRBD1 (6 bases). V was trimmed by 2 bases and J by 6 bases, leaving 15 bases between them. The CDR3 consists of 14 residues. Germline V gene data show CDR1 as SQVTM and CDR2 as ANQGSEA.

The V call is TRBV7-6, the J call TRBJ2-1, with 7 bases aligning to TRBD2. Germline CDR1 and CDR2: SGHVS and FNYEAQ. Germline trimming cut 1 base from V and 9 bases from J; bases unmatched to any gene: 9. This CDR3 spans 15 amino acids. The DNA of the CDR3 is TGTGCCAGCAGCTTAGGGGGGAGGGCCGGGCTTGAGCAGTTCTTC. This encodes CASSLGGRAGLEQFF.

V usage is TRBV6-2 or TRBV6-3 and J usage is TRBJ2-5; D might be TRBD1 (7 bases). Germline V gene sequence: CDR1 MNHEY, CDR2 SVGEGT. Trimming shortened V by 2 bases and J by 4 bases, and 14 bases separated the two germline ends. There are 15 residues in the CDR3. CDR3 nucleotides: TGTGCCAGCAGTTACAGACACAGGGGAGGAGAGACCCAGTACTTC. This codes for CASSYRHRGGETQYF.

This clonotype appeared many times. V is TRBV20-1 and J is TRBJ2-7; D not resolved. V was trimmed by 0 bases and J by 2 bases, leaving 2 bases between them. The germline V gene has CDR1 DFQATT and CDR2 SNEGSKA (reference sequence). This CDR3 is built from 11 residues. In nucleotides, the CDR3 is TGCAGTGCTAGAGAGACCTACGAGCAGTACTTC. Its protein product is CSARETYEQYF.

This clonotype was counted between two and nine times. The chain employs TRBV3-1 and TRBJ2-7; D might be TRBD2 (5 bases). The CDR3 length is 15 residues. Per the germline V gene, CDR1 is LGHDT and CDR2 is YNNKEL (reference sequence). The V gene lost 0 bases and the J gene lost 5 bases, with 14 bases spanning the gap. The DNA for the CDR3 is TGTGCCAGCAGCCAAGAGGCCCAAGGGAGCCACGAGCAGTACTTC. Translated, it gives CASSQEAQGSHEQYF.

The table lists this clonotype with a count of one. The V call is TRBV6-2 or TRBV6-3, the J call TRBJ2-6; 7 nucleotides line up with TRBD1. The CDR3 runs to 17 residues. J was trimmed by 2 bases and V by 2 bases; bases with no gene match: 6. Germline CDR1 and CDR2: MNHEY and SVGEGT. This chain's CDR3 is CASSYPTGSAGANVLTF. CDR3 coding DNA: TGTGCCAGCAGTTACCCGACAGGGAGCGCTGGGGCCAACGTCCTGACTTTC.

This clonotype was seen more than once but under ten times. The chain carries TRBV12-3 or TRBV12-4 and TRBJ1-1; TRBD1 is a possible D gene (5 bases). The CDR3 covers 14 residues. The V end lost 5 bases, the J end lost 4 bases, and 14 bases lay between the germline ends. DNA for the CDR3: TGTGCCAGCAGTCCTTCCGGGGGAGGCACTGAAGCTTTCTTT. This encodes CASSPSGGGTEAFF.

This chain links TRBV20-1 with TRBJ2-3; D is perhaps TRBD2 (7 bases). CDR3 length: 13 residues. Trimming removed 6 bases from V and 4 bases from J, with 14 bases in between. Per germline, CDR1 DFQATT and CDR2 SNEGSKA (reference sequence). CDR3 nucleotide sequence: TGCAGTGCCTACAGGGCGGGGGCAGATACGCAGTATTTT. Translated, it gives CSAYRAGADTQYF.

This chain joins TRBV6-1 and TRBJ1-2; perhaps TRBD1 as D (6 bases). V lost 10 bases and J 3 bases, leaving 15 bases between the germline ends. The germline CDR1 and CDR2 sequences are MNHNS and SASEGT. This CDR3 region has 13 residues. In DNA form, the CDR3 reads TGTGCCACCACTGAGACAGGAGACTATGGCTACACCTTC. It yields the protein CATTETGDYGYTF.

The chain joins TRBV12-3 or TRBV12-4 to TRBJ2-2; the D is unclear. Between the trimmed V and J ends, which lost 1 base and 4 bases, there was a span of 7 bases. This CDR3 region has 14 residues. CDR3 loop: CASSLDGFTGELFF. CDR3 DNA sequence: TGTGCCAGCAGTTTAGACGGATTCACCGGGGAGCTGTTTTTT.